The 3 T cell receptor beta chains below all came from one sample that was sequenced in a study of blood T cells in healthy people across ages. It was with a sample-barcoded 5' primer and a J-beta primer mix that a second PCR of about 7 to 12 cycles was run. TCRdb used MiXCR to reprocess the 5' RACE reads, holding one entry per CDR3 protein. The sample holds approximately 780,000 distinct CDR3 sequences, around 25% seen once. These data were likewise used in another study, on T cells of mothers and their children.

Sequenced input: blood. These receptor sequences come from a boy between 10 and 17 years old in good health.

This clonotype appeared a few times. The chain combines TRBV25-1 with TRBJ2-4; D remains ambiguous. There are 8 residues in the CDR3. The germline gives CDR1 MGHDK, CDR2 SYGVNS. Trimming removed 8 bases from V and 8 bases from J, with 1 base in between. In DNA form, the CDR3 reads TGTGCCAGCGACATTCAGTACTTC. The encoded protein is CASDIQYF.

This clonotype was detected only a few times. This chain uses TRBV14 with TRBJ1-2; no clear D gene. There are 13 residues in the CDR3. With 1 base removed from V and 4 bases from J, the gap between germline ends came to 7 bases. Per germline, CDR1 SGHDN and CDR2 FVKESK. CDR3: CASSQGVFYGYTF. The CDR3 region has the DNA TGTGCCAGCAGCCAAGGGGTTTTCTATGGCTACACCTTC.

The gene calls are TRBV15 and TRBJ2-1, with 10 bases matching TRBD2. Germline CDR1 reads LNHNV; CDR2 reads YYDKDF (reference sequence). Unmatched junction bases numbered 6, after V lost 5 bases and J lost 5 bases. This CDR3 comprises 15 residues. The CDR3 bases are TGTGCCACCAGCGGATGGACTAGCGGAAACAATGAGCAGTTCTTC. The encoded protein is CATSGWTSGNNEQFF.